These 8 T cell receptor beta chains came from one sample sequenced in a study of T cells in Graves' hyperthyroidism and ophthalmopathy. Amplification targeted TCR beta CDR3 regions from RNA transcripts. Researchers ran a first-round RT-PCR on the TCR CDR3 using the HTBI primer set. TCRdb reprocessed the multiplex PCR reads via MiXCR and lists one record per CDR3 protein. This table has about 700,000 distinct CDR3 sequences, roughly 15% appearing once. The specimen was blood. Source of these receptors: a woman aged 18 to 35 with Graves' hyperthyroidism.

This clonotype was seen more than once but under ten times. The CDR3 DNA reads TGTGCCAGCAGCCCCCGTCTGTCAACTCTGGGAGAAGAGACCCAGTACTTC. Amino acids: CASSPRLSTLGEETQYF. The chain links TRBV2 to TRBJ2-5; D is perhaps TRBD2 (5 bases). In germline, CDR1 is SNHLY, CDR2 FYNNEI. Trimming took 6 bases from V and 3 from J, leaving 23 bases between them. This CDR3 comprises 17 residues.

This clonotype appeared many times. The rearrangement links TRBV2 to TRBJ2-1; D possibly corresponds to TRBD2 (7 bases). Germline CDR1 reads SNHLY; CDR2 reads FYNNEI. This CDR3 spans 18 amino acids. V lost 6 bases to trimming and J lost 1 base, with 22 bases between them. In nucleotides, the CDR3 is TGTGCCAGCAGGGCGGGGGTGGGGGCATTGGGTTCCTACAATGAGCAGTTCTTC. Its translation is CASRAGVGALGSYNEQFF.

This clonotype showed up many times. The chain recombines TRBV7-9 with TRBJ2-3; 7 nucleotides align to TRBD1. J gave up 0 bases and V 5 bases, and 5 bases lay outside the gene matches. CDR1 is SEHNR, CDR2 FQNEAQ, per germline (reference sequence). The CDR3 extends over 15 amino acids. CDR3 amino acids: CASSTGADSTDTQYF. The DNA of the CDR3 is TGTGCCAGCAGCACAGGGGCGGATAGCACAGATACGCAGTATTTT.

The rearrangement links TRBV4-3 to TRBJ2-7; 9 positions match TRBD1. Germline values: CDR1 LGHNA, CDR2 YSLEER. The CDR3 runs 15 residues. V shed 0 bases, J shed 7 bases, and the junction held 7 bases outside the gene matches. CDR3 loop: CASSQDIGTGREQYF. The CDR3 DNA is TGCGCCAGCAGCCAAGATATCGGGACAGGGAGGGAGCAGTACTTC.

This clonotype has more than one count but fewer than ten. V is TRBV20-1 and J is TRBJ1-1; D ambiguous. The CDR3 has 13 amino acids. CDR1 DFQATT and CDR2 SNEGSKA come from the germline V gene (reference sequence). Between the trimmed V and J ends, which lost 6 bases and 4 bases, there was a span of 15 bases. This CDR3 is CSARTHRGTEAFF. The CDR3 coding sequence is TGCAGTGCGCGGACCCATCGGGGCACTGAAGCTTTCTTT.

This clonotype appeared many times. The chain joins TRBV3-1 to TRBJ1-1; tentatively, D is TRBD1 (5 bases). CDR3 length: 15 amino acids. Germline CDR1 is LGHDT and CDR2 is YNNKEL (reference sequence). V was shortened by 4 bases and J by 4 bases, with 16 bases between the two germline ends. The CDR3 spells CASSPHAGGTTEAFF. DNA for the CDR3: TGTGCCAGCAGCCCGCATGCCGGGGGTACCACTGAAGCTTTCTTT.

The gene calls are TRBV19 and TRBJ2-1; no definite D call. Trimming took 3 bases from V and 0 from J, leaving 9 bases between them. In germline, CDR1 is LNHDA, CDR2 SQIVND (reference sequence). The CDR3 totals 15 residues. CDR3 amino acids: CASSITLNSYNEQFF. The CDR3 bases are TGTGCCAGTAGTATTACTCTAAACTCCTACAATGAGCAGTTCTTC.

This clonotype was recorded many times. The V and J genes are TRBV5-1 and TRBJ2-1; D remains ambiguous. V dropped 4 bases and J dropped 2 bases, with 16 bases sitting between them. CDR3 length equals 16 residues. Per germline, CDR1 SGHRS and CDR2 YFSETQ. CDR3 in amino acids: CASSLKGGPPYNEQFF. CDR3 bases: TGCGCCAGCAGCCTCAAGGGCGGTCCGCCCTACAATGAGCAGTTCTTC.